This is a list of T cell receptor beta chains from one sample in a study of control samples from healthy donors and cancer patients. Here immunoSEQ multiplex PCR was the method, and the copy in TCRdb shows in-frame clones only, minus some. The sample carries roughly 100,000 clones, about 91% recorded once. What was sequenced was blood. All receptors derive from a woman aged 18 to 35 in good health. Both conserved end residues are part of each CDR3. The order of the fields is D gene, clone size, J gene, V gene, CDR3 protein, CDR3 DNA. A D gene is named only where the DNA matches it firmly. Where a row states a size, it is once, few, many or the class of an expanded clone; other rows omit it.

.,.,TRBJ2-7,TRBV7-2,CASSLEWAGSYEQYF,TGTGCCAGCAGCTTAGAGTGGGCAGGAAGCTACGAGCAGTACTTC
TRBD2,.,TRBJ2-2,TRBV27,CASSLSGETTGELFF,TGTGCCAGCAGTCTTAGCGGGGAGACCACCGGGGAGCTGTTTTTT
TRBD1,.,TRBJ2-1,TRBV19,CASSSGQGSYNEQFF,TGTGCCAGTAGTAGCGGACAGGGCTCCTACAATGAGCAGTTCTTC
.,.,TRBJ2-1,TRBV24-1,CATSLAWQSDEQFF,TGTGCCACCAGTCTAGCGTGGCAGAGCGATGAGCAGTTCTTC
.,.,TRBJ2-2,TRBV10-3,CAISAGEAGELFF,TGTGCCATCAGTGCAGGGGAAGCCGGGGAGCTGTTTTTT
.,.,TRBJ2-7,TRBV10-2,CASSDYRVASEQYF,TGCGCCAGCAGTGACTACAGGGTAGCATCCGAGCAGTACTTC
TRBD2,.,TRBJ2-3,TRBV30,CAWLNGVAGVSDTQYF,TGTGCCTGGCTTAATGGTGTGGCGGGGGTGTCAGATACGCAGTATTTT
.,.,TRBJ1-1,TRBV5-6,CASSLSGRNTEAFF,TGTGCCAGCAGCTTGTCAGGGCGTAACACTGAAGCTTTCTTT
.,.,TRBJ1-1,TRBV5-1,CASSGPGADTEAFF,TGCGCCAGCAGCGGCCCCGGGGCAGACACTGAAGCTTTCTTT
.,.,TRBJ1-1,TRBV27,CASSAGPGTNTEAFF,TGTGCCAGCAGTGCGGGCCCAGGGACGAACACTGAAGCTTTCTTT
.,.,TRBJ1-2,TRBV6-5,CASSYTGLTVYGYTF,TGTGCCAGCAGTTACACCGGCCTTACCGTCTATGGCTACACCTTC
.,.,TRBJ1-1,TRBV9,CASSQRGSVNTEAFF,TGTGCCAGCAGCCAAAGGGGATCCGTGAACACTGAAGCTTTCTTT
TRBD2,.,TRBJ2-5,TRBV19,CASSMGTGTSVQTQYF,TGTGCCAGTAGTATGGGAACCGGGACTAGCGTGCAGACCCAGTACTTC
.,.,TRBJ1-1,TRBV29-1,CSVEGSLGTEAFF,TGCAGCGTTGAGGGCTCTCTAGGCACTGAAGCTTTCTTT
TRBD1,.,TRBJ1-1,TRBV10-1,CASRLRQGWGAFF,TGCGCCAGCAGGCTCCGACAGGGCTGGGGAGCTTTCTTT
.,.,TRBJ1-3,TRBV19,CASSIAGTGNTIYF,TGTGCCAGTAGTATAGCGGGAACTGGAAACACCATATATTTT
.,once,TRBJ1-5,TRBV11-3,CASSAGSNQPQHF,TGTGCCAGCAGCGCCGGTTCTAATCAGCCCCAGCATTTT
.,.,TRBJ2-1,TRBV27,CASSSSAALGSYNEQFF,TGTGCCAGCAGCTCTTCGGCAGCTCTTGGCTCCTACAATGAGCAGTTCTTC
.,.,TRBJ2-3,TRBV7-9,CASRSAGGDTQYF,TGTGCCAGCAGATCTGCAGGTGGGGATACGCAGTATTTT
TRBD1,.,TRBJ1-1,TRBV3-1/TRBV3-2,CASSRRGQGRTEAFF,TGTGCCAGCAGCCGCCGCGGACAGGGGAGAACTGAAGCTTTCTTT
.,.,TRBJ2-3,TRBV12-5,CASAHHSAPDTQYF,TGTGCTAGTGCCCACCACTCGGCCCCAGATACGCAGTATTTT
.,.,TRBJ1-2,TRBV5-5,CASSFGTSPNGYTF,TGTGCCAGCAGCTTTGGAACTTCACCAAATGGCTACACCTTC
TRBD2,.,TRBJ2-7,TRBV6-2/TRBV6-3,CASSETSGSGYEQYF,TGTGCCAGCAGTGAGACTAGCGGGAGCGGCTACGAGCAGTACTTC
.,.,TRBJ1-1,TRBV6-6,CASSYNRGATEAFF,TGTGCCAGCAGTTACAACCGGGGGGCCACTGAAGCTTTCTTT
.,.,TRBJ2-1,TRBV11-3,CASTREDEQFF,TGTGCCAGCACCAGGGAAGATGAGCAGTTCTTC
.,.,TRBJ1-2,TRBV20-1,CSASNIGYNYGYTF,TGCAGTGCTAGTAACATAGGGTATAACTATGGCTACACCTTC
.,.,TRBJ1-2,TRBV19,CASSIGHPDGYTF,TGTGCCAGTAGTATAGGACACCCAGATGGCTACACCTTC
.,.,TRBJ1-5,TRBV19,CASSSDLTSSSNQPQHF,TGTGCCAGTAGTTCTGACCTGACTTCTTCTAGCAATCAGCCCCAGCATTTT
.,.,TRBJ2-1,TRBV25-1,CASSESRAFQEQFF,TGTGCCAGCAGTGAATCTCGGGCGTTTCAAGAGCAGTTCTTC
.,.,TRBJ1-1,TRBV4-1,CASSQVVGGDIEAFF,TGCGCCAGCAGCCAAGTCGTGGGGGGAGACATCGAAGCTTTCTTT
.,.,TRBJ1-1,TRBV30,CAWEGSGTEAFF,TGTGCCTGGGAGGGGAGTGGAACTGAAGCTTTCTTT
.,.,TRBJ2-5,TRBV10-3,CATSGGGETQYF,TGTGCCACCTCGGGGGGCGGTGAGACCCAGTACTTC
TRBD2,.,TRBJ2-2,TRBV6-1,CASSDGTSGGGELFF,TGTGCCAGCAGTGACGGGACTAGCGGGGGCGGGGAGCTGTTTTTT
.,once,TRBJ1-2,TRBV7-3,CASSPTGYYGYTF,TGTGCCAGCAGCCCCACGGGCTACTATGGCTACACCTTC
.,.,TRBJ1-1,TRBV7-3,CASSLTGTGYTEAFF,TGTGCCAGCAGCTTAACGGGTACGGGGTACACTGAAGCTTTCTTT
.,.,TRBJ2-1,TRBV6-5,CASNLAGSYNEQFF,TGTGCCAGCAATTTGGCCGGCTCCTACAATGAGCAGTTCTTC
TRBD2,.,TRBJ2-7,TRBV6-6,CASGRGPGEQYF,TGTGCCAGCGGGAGGGGTCCGGGCGAGCAGTACTTC
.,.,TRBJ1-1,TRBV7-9,CASSLGEGQGLTEAFF,TGTGCCAGCAGCTTAGGGGAGGGGCAGGGCCTCACTGAAGCTTTCTTT
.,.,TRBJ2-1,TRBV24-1,CATSGGPSYNEQFF,TGTGCCACCAGCGGGGGCCCCTCCTACAATGAGCAGTTCTTC
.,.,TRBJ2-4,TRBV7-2,CASSPGFERQGIQYF,TGTGCCAGCAGCCCTGGCTTCGAGCGGCAGGGCATTCAGTACTTC
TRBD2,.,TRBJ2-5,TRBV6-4,CASNNSGRETQYF,TGTGCCAGCAACAATAGCGGGAGAGAGACCCAGTACTTC
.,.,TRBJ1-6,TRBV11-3,CASSFGVMHSYNSPLHF,TGTGCCAGCAGCTTTGGGGTAATGCACTCCTATAATTCACCCCTCCACTTT
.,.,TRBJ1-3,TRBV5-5,CASSLMLSGAGNTIYF,TGTGCCAGCAGCTTGATGCTGTCGGGCGCCGGAAACACCATATATTTT
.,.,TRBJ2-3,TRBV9,CASTEKAVGDTQYF,TGTGCCAGCACCGAAAAGGCGGTAGGGGATACGCAGTATTTT
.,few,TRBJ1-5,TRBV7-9,CASSSDSSNQPQHF,TGTGCCAGCAGCTCCGACAGTAGCAATCAGCCCCAGCATTTT
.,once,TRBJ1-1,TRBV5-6,CASSSGTKAFF,TGTGCCAGCAGCTCGGGGACGAAAGCTTTCTTT